The entry that follows covers one T cell receptor beta chain sequence. The ends lost 4 bases at V and 2 bases at J; junction bases unmatched: 10. Germline CDR1 SGHRS, CDR2 YFSETQ. This CDR3 has 16 residues. This entry is derived from a study of blood T cell repertoires in COVID-19. The table came from immunoSEQ multiplex PCR; TCRdb's copy has only in-frame clones and leaves some out. The sample holds about 76,000 clones; over 75% are singletons and the top ten take roughly 6.2%. Sequenced: peripheral blood. This chain links TRBV5-1 with TRBJ2-7, with 9 bases matching TRBD1. The sequence derives from a middle-aged man with active COVID-19. CDR3 amino acids: CASSTPTGGKTYEQYF. The DNA for the CDR3 is TGCGCCAGCAGCACTCCGACAGGGGGAAAGACCTACGAGCAGTACTTC.